The present T cell receptor (beta chain) was sequenced within a study of cytomegalovirus exposure and HLA in healthy donors. In regard to this clone: Its antigen is unidentified.

The CDR3 is 13 residues long. V dropped 3 bases and J dropped 0 bases, with 6 bases sitting between them. Researchers ran the PCR with 60 Vbeta and 13 Jbeta primers. Some clones are missing from TCRdb's copy, which holds only in-frame ones; the method was immunoSEQ multiplex PCR. Among 110,000 or so clones, about two thirds were seen once, and the ten largest hold roughly 5.3%. Notes on the study in general: In vitro testing confirmed three CMV-associated chains as specific for CMV antigens. Roughly even sequencing depth across donors was the assumption behind the presence/absence analyses.

This TCR came from a woman in her seventies in good health and CMV-seropositive. Sequenced input: PBMCs. The chain is built from TRBV5-3 and TRBJ2-5; possible D gene TRBD1, 5 bases. TRBV5-3 is treated as an ORF (open reading frame) with a function not yet certain. The CDR3 DNA follows: TGTGCCAGAAGCTGGACAAACCAAGAGACCCAGTACTTC. Encoded protein: CARSWTNQETQYF.